This T cell receptor beta chain was found in a study of T cell changes during pregnancy in multiple sclerosis. This CDR3 contains 17 residues. In germline, CDR1 is MDHEN, CDR2 SYDVKM. V shed 5 bases, J shed 4 bases, and the junction held 6 bases outside the gene matches. Some clones are missing from TCRdb's copy, which holds only in-frame ones; the method was immunoSEQ multiplex PCR. In the table there are tens of thousands of clones, more than 70% of which are singletons. The material sequenced was CD8+ T cells from peripheral blood mononuclear cells, taken in the third trimester of pregnancy. This clonotype was sampled from a female donor with multiple sclerosis, enrolled in a pregnancy study. The V call is TRBV28, the J call TRBJ2-2, with 14 nucleotides matching TRBD2. In nucleotides, the CDR3 is TGTGCCAGCAGTCCGGGACTAGCGGGGGTACCCACCGGGGAGCTGTTTTTT. It specifies CASSPGLAGVPTGELFF.